One and the same sample provided the 7 T cell receptor beta chains below, sequenced in a study of PD-L1 blockade in urothelial cancer. The table came from immunoSEQ multiplex PCR; TCRdb's copy has only in-frame clones and leaves some out. The sample yields 80,000 to 130,000 clones, about 90% seen once. Sequenced here: PBMCs, sampled around atezolizumab (anti-PD-L1) treatment. The receptors shown here come from a woman aged 80 or over with urothelial cancer.

The chain recombines TRBV28 with TRBJ1-1; D is uncertain. Germline V gives CDR1 MDHEN, CDR2 SYDVKM. Trimming shortened V by 6 bases and J by 3 bases, and 14 bases separated the two germline ends. The CDR3 has 14 amino acids. This chain's CDR3 is CASRILARDTEAFF. DNA for the CDR3: TGTGCCAGCAGAATCCTGGCGAGGGACACTGAAGCTTTCTTT.

The chain has TRBV7-2 and TRBJ2-5, with D perhaps matching TRBD1 (6 bases). This CDR3 is built from 13 residues. CDR1 and CDR2 from the germline V gene are SGHTA and FQGNSA. V lost 1 base, J lost 5 bases, and 8 bases lay in between. CDR3 region: CASSLGTVETQYF. CDR3 nucleotide sequence: TGTGCCAGCAGCTTAGGGACAGTTGAGACCCAGTACTTC.

This clone is a singleton in its sample. This chain uses TRBV28 with TRBJ2-4, with 10 nucleotides matching TRBD2. Germline CDR1 is MDHEN and CDR2 is SYDVKM. The CDR3 covers 17 residues. The J segment lost 0 bases and the V segment lost 6 bases, leaving 8 bases of the junction unmatched. CDR3 residues: CASSTTLAGGAKNIQYF. The CDR3 nucleotides read TGTGCCAGCAGCACTACATTAGCGGGAGGAGCCAAAAACATTCAGTACTTC.

The chain joins TRBV28 to TRBJ2-7, with D possibly being TRBD1 (6 bases). The CDR3 loop spans 15 amino acids. Germline-derived CDR1 and CDR2 are MDHEN and SYDVKM. The V end was cut by 7 bases, the J end by 2 bases, with 18 bases between. The CDR3 DNA reads as TGTGCCAGCACAACTGACAGGACATTCACCTACGAGCAGTACTTC. Residues: CASTTDRTFTYEQYF.

The CDR3 bases are TGTGCCAGCAGTTCAGTTACAGGGGGAAGTGGGTATGGCTACACCTTC. It translates to CASSSVTGGSGYGYTF. The chain combines TRBV6-5 with TRBJ1-2; TRBD1 matches 8 bases. Unmatched junction bases numbered 12, after V lost 4 bases and J lost 5 bases. This CDR3 comprises 16 residues. Germline V CDR1 and CDR2: MNHEY, SVGAGI.

This clone showed up just once. J is TRBJ2-1 and V is TRBV27, with TRBD2 matching over 10 bases. The CDR3 extends over 16 amino acids. V lost 7 bases and J lost 1; bases outside the gene matches: 7. Germline assignment: CDR1 MNHEY and CDR2 SMNVEV (reference sequence). The CDR3 reads CASTTTSGKSYNEQFF. Here the CDR3 DNA reads TGTGCCAGCACCACCACTAGCGGGAAATCCTACAATGAGCAGTTCTTC.

The V and J genes are TRBV5-1 and TRBJ1-1, with unresolved D. Deletions cut 4 bases from V and 1 base from J, with 20 bases between. Germline CDR1 is SGHRS and CDR2 is YFSETQ. The CDR3 extends over 17 amino acids. This CDR3 reads CASSRGWGATPNTEAFF. CDR3 DNA: TGCGCCAGCAGCCGCGGCTGGGGAGCAACCCCGAACACTGAAGCTTTCTTT.